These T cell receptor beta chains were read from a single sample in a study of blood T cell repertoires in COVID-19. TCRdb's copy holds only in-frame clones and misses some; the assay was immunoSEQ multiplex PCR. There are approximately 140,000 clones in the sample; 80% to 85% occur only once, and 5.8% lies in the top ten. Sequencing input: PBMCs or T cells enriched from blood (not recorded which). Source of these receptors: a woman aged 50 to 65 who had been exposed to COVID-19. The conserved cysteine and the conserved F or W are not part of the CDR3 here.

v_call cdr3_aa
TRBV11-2 ASSILPGGRDYGYT
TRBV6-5 ATRQGFPGNTIY
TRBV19 ASSSTGNTEAF
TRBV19 ASSIPGYHQPQH
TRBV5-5 ASSFNHPGASGNTIY
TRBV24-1 ATSDPTSGFNEQF
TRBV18 ASSPPGGLAGGPPYEQY
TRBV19 ASSADPAKNEQF
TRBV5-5 ASSLEGPQPQH
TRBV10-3 AIGAGGIDTQY
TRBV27 ASSLGRGNTIY
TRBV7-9 ASNPSGSTDTQY
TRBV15 ATRADRGLPNTEAF
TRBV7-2 ASSLDSAGRMSPLH
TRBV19 ASSITTGGYNEQF
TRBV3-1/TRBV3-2 ASSSAPGGSYEQY
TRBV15 ATSRDYQKTNEKLF
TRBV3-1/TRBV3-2 ASSHPGLGFVREQY
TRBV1 TSSQEGGLVSFEQF
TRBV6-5 ASSYRASGINNEQF
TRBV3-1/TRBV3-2 ASSQAGLAGNEQF
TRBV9 ASSERQVNTGELF
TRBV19 ASSIVGYSSYEQY
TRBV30 AWSDTSGRADEQF
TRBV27 ASTPRGRNQPQH
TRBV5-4 ASSLGTGGWKTQY
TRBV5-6 ASSSSDLEQY
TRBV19 ASSSSLYEQY
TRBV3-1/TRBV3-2 ASSPAGGGDYGYT
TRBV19 ASTGTGGVGKLF
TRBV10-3 ATSRAANYGYT
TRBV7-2 ASSLAPYNEQF
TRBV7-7 ASSSRLALYNEQF
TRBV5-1 ASSSFGLDNEQF
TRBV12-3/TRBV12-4 ASSLVGQEAF
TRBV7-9 ASSSQDGSSYEQY
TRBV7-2 ASSTATRGRIANYGYT
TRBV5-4 ASSAGLWETQY
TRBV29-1 SVVEAPGYSYEQY
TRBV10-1 ASSGGSGAYNEQF
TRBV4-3 ASSQDLLAGGWTDTQY
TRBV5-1 ASSLDYTGELF
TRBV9 ASSLTSGSGNEQF
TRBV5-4 ASGSGHSSYNEQF
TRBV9 ASSSLGGRPNTEAF
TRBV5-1 ASSQRDTALDGYT
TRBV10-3 AMSDRDYEQY
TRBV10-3 AISEPRSYGYT
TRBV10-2 ASLSASGSKTQY
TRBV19 ASSTAGVYNEQF
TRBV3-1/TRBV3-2 ASRHGGQEGYT
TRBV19 ASRSGDRGSRTNEKLF
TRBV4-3 ASSQDLVAGGGQETQY
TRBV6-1 ASSEAVGGVNEQY
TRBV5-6 ASSPGQGDEKLF
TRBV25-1 ASSSGNTFYGYT
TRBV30 AWSRDRSNQPQH
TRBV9 ASSPWTSEGEQY
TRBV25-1 ASSDDRGALNTEAF